This paragraph covers one T cell receptor (beta chain) sequence. Antigen specificity is unknown. A clone one base away is much larger, so this may be a read error. This entry belongs to a study of metastatic and nonmetastatic thyroid tumors. Turning to the study itself: A comparison of repertoires was made across blood and tumor or nodule tissue from malignant and benign thyroid patients. General study results and limits: As reported, TCR beta diversity in blood and tumor was significantly higher in malignant thyroid tumors than in benign nodules.

In the authors' workflow: A papillary thyroid cancer distant-metastasis classifier was built from CDR3 differences across clinicopathological groups. TCRdb re-analyzed the PCR reads using MiXCR. The V and J calls and clone size are TCRdb's, not the authors'. This sample carries approximately 69,000 clones, more than 13% of them seen once, and the ten largest clones take 5% to 8%. Every patient was untreated before thyroid surgery. Input material: blood. The sequence derives from a male donor with papillary thyroid cancer or a benign thyroid nodule (not recorded which). Some clones in this sample may be carry-over from other donors' samples.

The CDR3 coding sequence is TGCAGCGTCCCCTCACCAGGGGTCTCCTACGAGCAGTACTTC. Residues: CSVPSPGVSYEQYF. V is TRBV29-1 and J is TRBJ2-7; a weak D match, TRBD1 (6 bases). The CDR3 extends over 14 amino acids. The V gene's germline CDR1 is SQVTM and CDR2 ANQGSEA. Trimming removed 6 bases from V and 0 bases from J, with 15 bases in between.